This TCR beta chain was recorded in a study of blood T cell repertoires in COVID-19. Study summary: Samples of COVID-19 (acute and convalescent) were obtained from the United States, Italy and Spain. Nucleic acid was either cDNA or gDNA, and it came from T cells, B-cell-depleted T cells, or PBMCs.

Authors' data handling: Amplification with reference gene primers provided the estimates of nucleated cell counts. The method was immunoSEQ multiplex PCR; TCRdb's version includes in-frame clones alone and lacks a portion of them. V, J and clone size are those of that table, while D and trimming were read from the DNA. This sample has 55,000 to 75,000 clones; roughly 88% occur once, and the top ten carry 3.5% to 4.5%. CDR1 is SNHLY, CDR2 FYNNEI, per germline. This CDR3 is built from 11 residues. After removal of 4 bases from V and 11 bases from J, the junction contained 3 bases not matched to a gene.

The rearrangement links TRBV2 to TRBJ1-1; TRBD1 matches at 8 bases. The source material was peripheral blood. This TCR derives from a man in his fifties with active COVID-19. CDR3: CASSARGLAFF. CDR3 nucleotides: TGTGCCAGCAGTGCCAGGGGGCTGGCTTTCTTT.